This entry lists 14 T cell receptor beta chains sequenced from one sample in a study of T cell changes during pregnancy in multiple sclerosis. The repertoire was sequenced with immunoSEQ multiplex PCR; TCRdb's copy has only in-frame clones and lacks some. This sample has roughly 45,000 clones, with 80% to 95% found just once. The source material was CD8+ T cells from peripheral blood mononuclear cells, sampled after pregnancy. These receptors were taken from a female donor with multiple sclerosis, enrolled in a pregnancy study.

This chain connects TRBV27 to TRBJ2-1, with 7 bases identical to TRBD1. The V gene's germline CDR1 is MNHEY and CDR2 SMNVEV (reference sequence). The CDR3 spans 15 residues. The V segment lost 4 bases and the J segment 6 bases; nucleotides outside the gene matches: 9. CDR3 region: CASSSLPAGGNEQFF. The CDR3 DNA sequence: TGTGCCAGCAGTTCACTCCCCGCAGGGGGCAATGAGCAGTTCTTC.

The chain couples TRBV4-1 to TRBJ2-1, with 8 bases aligning to TRBD2. The length of the CDR3 is 13 residues. The germline V gene has CDR1 MGHRA and CDR2 YSYEKL. Losses at the gene ends were 3 bases for V and 6 bases for J; bases not matched to a gene: 1. CDR3 DNA sequence: TGCGCCAGCAGCCAGGGACTAGGCAATGAGCAGTTCTTC. This sequence encodes CASSQGLGNEQFF.

The rearrangement joins TRBV7-8 to TRBJ2-7; tentative D call: TRBD1 (6 bases). V lost 1 base, J lost 4 bases, and 17 bases lay in between. Germline values: CDR1 SGHVS, CDR2 FQNEAQ. The CDR3 has 16 residues. CDR3 sequence reads: CASSLEAGPGAYEQYF. DNA for the CDR3: TGTGCCAGCAGCTTAGAAGCAGGGCCAGGGGCGTACGAGCAGTACTTC.

In this sample, this clone turned up once. The genes are TRBV19 and TRBJ2-7, with TRBD1 as a possible D gene (5 bases). The V and J ends lost 3 bases and 4 bases respectively, with 13 bases between them. CDR3 length: 14 amino acids. The germline V gene has CDR1 LNHDA and CDR2 SQIVND (reference sequence). The CDR3 bases are TGTGCCAGTAGTATGCAGCAGGGTATGTACGAGCAGTACTTC. Translation: CASSMQQGMYEQYF.

The V and J genes are TRBV5-1 and TRBJ2-7, with D perhaps TRBD1 (6 bases). V was shortened by 5 bases and J by 2 bases, with 17 bases between the two germline ends. From germline, CDR1 is SGHRS and CDR2 YFSETQ. This CDR3 comprises 15 residues. The CDR3 is CASSPGTTMAYEQYF. Written as DNA, the CDR3 is TGCGCCAGCAGTCCCGGGACAACTATGGCCTACGAGCAGTACTTC.

This chain links TRBV18 with TRBJ2-7; D gene uncertain. V was trimmed by 4 bases and J by 0 bases, leaving 13 bases between them. Germline values: CDR1 KGHSH, CDR2 LQKENI. This CDR3 is 15 amino acids long. The CDR3 sequence: CASSLTDTSSYEQYF. CDR3 nucleotides: TGTGCCAGCTCACTGACTGATACGAGCTCCTACGAGCAGTACTTC.

The chain is built from TRBV19 and TRBJ2-1; D call uncertain. CDR1 is LNHDA and CDR2 is SQIVND in the germline V gene (reference sequence). The CDR3 is 13 amino acids. Trimming took 3 bases from V and 8 from J, leaving 11 bases between them. The CDR3 DNA reads as TGTGCCAGTAGTATCCCCAGTATCGATGAGCAGTTCTTC. Protein: CASSIPSIDEQFF.

This sequence joins TRBV7-9 and TRBJ1-4; D not resolved. Trimming took off 6 bases at V and 7 bases at J, with 12 bases between the two ends. Germline lookup yields CDR1 SEHNR and CDR2 FQNEAQ (reference sequence). The CDR3 extends over 13 amino acids. The CDR3 DNA is TGTGCCAGCAGTAAAGATCCGGGTGAAAAACTGTTTTTT. Encoded protein: CASSKDPGEKLFF.

This chain joins TRBV30 and TRBJ1-1; no clear D. V dropped 3 bases and J dropped 4 bases, with 21 bases sitting between them. The germline V gene has CDR1 GTSNPN and CDR2 SVGIG (reference sequence). The CDR3 is made up of 16 amino acids. CDR3 DNA: TGTGCCTGGAGGGTACCGGGAGACCTAGGTCGCACTGAAGCTTTCTTT. It specifies CAWRVPGDLGRTEAFF.

J is TRBJ1-5 and V is TRBV28; D gene ambiguous. This CDR3 spans 14 amino acids. V lost 6 bases to trimming and J lost 3 bases, with 12 bases between them. The V gene's germline CDR1 is MDHEN and CDR2 SYDVKM. CDR3 coding DNA: TGTGCCAGCAGCGAAGGACGGGACAATCAGCCCCAGCATTTT. Encoded protein: CASSEGRDNQPQHF.

The CDR3 region has the DNA TGTGCCAGCAGCCAAAGGGACAGGGAAGGAGAGACCCAGTACTTC. Encoded protein: CASSQRDREGETQYF. V and J are TRBV4-2 and TRBJ2-5; 9 bases fit TRBD1. CDR3 length: 15 residues. V lost 2 bases, J lost 4 bases, and 5 bases stayed unmatched. Germline V gives CDR1 LGHNA, CDR2 YNFKEQ.

V is TRBV29-1 and J is TRBJ2-1, with TRBD2 identical over 8 bases. The V and J ends lost 6 bases and 0 bases, in that order; junction bases with no gene match: 4. There are 14 residues in the CDR3. The germline V gene has CDR1 SQVTM and CDR2 ANQGSEA. The CDR3 DNA follows: TGCAGCGTAGAGCGGGAGAGCTCCTACAATGAGCAGTTCTTC. Protein product: CSVERESSYNEQFF.

The gene calls are TRBV4-2 and TRBJ2-7; D might be TRBD2 (5 bases). This CDR3 contains 14 residues. V dropped 1 base and J dropped 2 bases, with 9 bases sitting between them. The V gene's germline CDR1 is LGHNA and CDR2 YNFKEQ. The CDR3, as DNA: TGTGCCAGCAGCCAAGTCGAGGGCGCCTACGAGCAGTACTTC. Translating gives CASSQVEGAYEQYF.

This sequence joins TRBV7-9 and TRBJ2-5; D possibly corresponds to TRBD2 (6 bases). From germline, CDR1 is SEHNR and CDR2 FQNEAQ (reference sequence). Trimming removed 4 bases at V and 5 bases at J, with 11 bases between. The CDR3 contains 13 residues. CDR3 sequence reads: CASSSTSKETQYF. DNA for the CDR3: TGTGCCAGCAGCTCGACTAGTAAGGAGACCCAGTACTTC.